Shown below are 17 T cell receptor beta chains from a single sample sequenced in a study of PD-1 blockade in classical Hodgkin lymphoma. Produced via immunoSEQ multiplex PCR; TCRdb's table is partial and in-frame only. The data contain 20,000 to 25,000 clones, roughly 76% of them singletons. Time point here: cycle 4 day 1 (C4D1), after five to seven weeks of nivolumab. Each and every patient relapsed after autologous stem cell transplantation, and patients got differing brentuximab vedotin exposure. Out of thawed PBMCs, magnetic negative selection purified CD4+ T cells. Sequenced here: CD4+ T cells from blood, sampled before the fourth cycle of nivolumab. All receptors derive from a human donor with classical Hodgkin lymphoma.

This clone was detected a few times. One end of the junction fails to match germline, which may point to a read error. The chain recombines TRBV7-7 with TRBJ2-5; D not resolved. CDR1 and CDR2 (germline): SSHAT, FNYEAQ (reference sequence). The length of the CDR3 is 14 residues. DNA for the CDR3: TGTGCTAGCAGCAAGGACCGTATGATGGAGACCCAGTACTTC. Encoded protein: CASSKDRMMETQYF.

The chain combines TRBV30 with TRBJ1-2; D remains ambiguous. V was cut by 2 bases and J by 2 bases, with 3 bases left in between. The CDR3 is made up of 11 amino acids. Germline V gene data show CDR1 as GTSNPN and CDR2 as SVGIG (reference sequence). The DNA for the CDR3 is TGTGCCTGGAGTCTAAACTATGGCTACACCTTC. It is translated as CAWSLNYGYTF.

In its sample, this clone was seen a few times. This chain links TRBV6-5 with TRBJ1-2; D is possibly TRBD1 (5 bases). Trimming left V 0 bases short and J 8 bases short, with 13 bases between. The CDR3 consists of 14 residues. Looked up from germline, CDR1 is MNHEY and CDR2 is SVGAGI. CDR3 residues: CASSYSLGARGYTF. CDR3 in DNA: TGTGCCAGCAGTTACTCGCTCGGGGCGCGAGGCTACACCTTC.

V and J are TRBV5-6 and TRBJ2-1; D remains ambiguous. CDR1 SGHDT and CDR2 YYEEEE come from the germline V gene. The CDR3 spans 14 residues. The V end lost 6 bases, the J end lost 0 bases, and 10 bases lay between the germline ends. In nucleotides, the CDR3 is TGTGCCAGCAACCTTGGTGACTCCTACAATGAGCAGTTCTTC. Its translation is CASNLGDSYNEQFF.

The chain links TRBV28 to TRBJ1-1; D remains ambiguous. V shed 5 bases and J shed 7 bases, with 8 bases lying between them. CDR3 length: 11 amino acids. Looked up from germline, CDR1 is MDHEN and CDR2 is SYDVKM. In DNA form, the CDR3 reads TGTGCCAGCAGTGTAGACCGTGAAGCTTTCTTT. Translation: CASSVDREAFF. Using reference TRBV28 and TRBJ1-1 for the parts outside the CDR3, the full variable domain is DVKVTQSSRYLVKRTGEKVFLECVQDMDHENMFWYRQDPGLGLRLIYFSYDVKMKEKGDIPEGYSVSREKKERFSLILESASTNQTSMYLCASSVDREAFFGQGTRLTVV.

The chain employs TRBV19 and TRBJ1-5, with a possible D match to TRBD1 (6 bases). There are 14 residues in the CDR3. V was clipped by 10 bases and J by 4 bases, with 17 bases between them. Germline values: CDR1 LNHDA, CDR2 SQIVND (reference sequence). CDR3 residues: CAIQDSKTNQPQHF. The DNA of the CDR3 is TGTGCCATCCAGGACAGCAAGACTAATCAGCCCCAGCATTTT. The variable domain in full, with the rest retrieved from reference TRBV19 and TRBJ1-5, is DGGITQSPKYLFRKEGQNVTLSCEQNLNHDAMYWYRQDPGQGLRLIYYSQIVNDFQKGDIAEGYSVSREKKESFPLTVTSAQKNPTAFYLCAIQDSKTNQPQHFGDGTRLSIL.

J is TRBJ1-1 and V is TRBV30; the D gene is possibly TRBD1 (6 bases). In germline, CDR1 is GTSNPN, CDR2 SVGIG (reference sequence). The CDR3 loop spans 14 amino acids. The V end lost 0 bases, the J end lost 4 bases, and 12 bases lay between the germline ends. The CDR3 spells CAWSVVGGLTEAFF. DNA of the CDR3: TGTGCCTGGAGTGTTGTAGGGGGGCTCACTGAAGCTTTCTTT. Full variable domain (remainder filled in from reference TRBV30 and TRBJ1-1): SQTIHQWPATLVQPVGSPLSLECTVEGTSNPNLYWYRQAAGRGLQLLFYSVGIGQISSEVPQNLSASRPQDRQFILSSKKLLLSDSGFYLCAWSVVGGLTEAFFGQGTRLTVV.

The rearrangement uses TRBV5-1 and TRBJ2-1; 10 bases match TRBD2. V was pared by 5 bases and J by 3 bases, with 5 bases of the junction left unmatched. The germline V gene encodes CDR1 SGHRS and CDR2 YFSETQ. This CDR3 region has 15 residues. DNA of the CDR3: TGCGCCAGCAGTCCGGCTAGCGGGGGCTACAATGAGCAGTTCTTC. Amino acid sequence: CASSPASGGYNEQFF.

This chain joins TRBV4-3 and TRBJ2-2; D is ambiguous. Germline values: CDR1 LGHNA, CDR2 YSLEER. This CDR3 spans 12 amino acids. V was cut by 4 bases and J by 6 bases, with 6 bases left in between. The CDR3, as DNA: TGCGCCAGCAGCCGCTCCCCCGGGGAGCTGTTTTTT. Its translation: CASSRSPGELFF.

This clone has just a few counts. The chain links TRBV7-2 to TRBJ2-7; D possibly corresponds to TRBD2 (6 bases). The V and J ends lost 4 bases and 3 bases respectively, with 13 bases between them. This CDR3 region has 14 residues. Germline V gives CDR1 SGHTA, CDR2 FQGNSA. The CDR3 loop is CASSSWAGLYEQYF. DNA of the CDR3: TGTGCCAGCAGCTCTTGGGCGGGGCTCTACGAGCAGTACTTC. Looking up the rest from reference TRBV7-2 and TRBJ2-7 gives the full variable domain: GAGVSQSPSNKVTEKGKDVELRCDPISGHTALYWYRQSLGQGLEFLIYFQGNSAPDKSGLPSDRFSAERTGGSVSTLTIQRTQQEDSAVYLCASSSWAGLYEQYFGPGTRLTVT.

The CDR3 loop is CASSLVPQVNEQFF. The CDR3 coding sequence is TGTGCCAGCAGCTTGGTTCCACAGGTTAATGAGCAGTTCTTC. The chain links TRBV7-8 to TRBJ2-1, with D possibly matching TRBD1 (5 bases). CDR3 size: 14 residues. V dropped 3 bases and J dropped 7 bases, with 13 bases sitting between them. Germline lookup yields CDR1 SGHVS and CDR2 FQNEAQ.

This clone was seen a handful of times. The V and J genes are TRBV9 and TRBJ1-2; possible D gene TRBD1, 6 bases. The V gene's germline CDR1 is SGDLS and CDR2 YYNGEE. V dropped 4 bases and J dropped 0 bases, with 10 bases sitting between them. The CDR3 extends over 14 amino acids. The CDR3 nucleotides are TGTGCCAGCAGCCCTCGGACAGCTAACTATGGCTACACCTTC. The encoded protein is CASSPRTANYGYTF. The full variable domain, with the rest looked up from reference TRBV9 and TRBJ1-2, is DSGVTQTPKHLITATGQRVTLRCSPRSGDLSVYWYQQSLDQGLQFLIQYYNGEERAKGNILERFSAQQFPDLHSELNLSSLELGDSALYFCASSPRTANYGYTFGSGTRLTVV.

This chain links TRBV5-1 with TRBJ1-2; TRBD1 matches 7 bases. The CDR3 consists of 14 residues. Unmatched junction bases numbered 3, after V lost 4 bases and J lost 0 bases. The germline gives CDR1 SGHRS, CDR2 YFSETQ. CDR3 bases: TGCGCCAGCAGCAGGGACAGCTCTAACTATGGCTACACCTTC. Its translation: CASSRDSSNYGYTF.

This rearrangement joins TRBV5-1 to TRBJ2-5; D unresolved. The CDR3 contains 12 residues. The V end was cut by 4 bases, the J end by 1 base, with 5 bases between. CDR1 is SGHRS and CDR2 is YFSETQ in the germline V gene. In DNA, the CDR3 is TGCGCCAGCAGCACCCTCCAAGAGACCCAGTACTTC. Amino acid sequence: CASSTLQETQYF.

The V gene is TRBV7-2, the J gene TRBJ2-3, with 9 bases fitting TRBD1. The CDR3 contains 15 residues. The germline V gene encodes CDR1 SGHTA and CDR2 FQGNSA. The junction had 2 bases not matched to a gene; V was cut back by 4 bases and J by 0 bases. Written as DNA, the CDR3 is TGTGCCAGCAGCTCACAGGGGGCCAGCACAGATACGCAGTATTTT. This sequence encodes CASSSQGASTDTQYF.

The chain recombines TRBV19 with TRBJ1-5; no clear D gene. CDR1 is LNHDA and CDR2 is SQIVND in the germline V gene (reference sequence). CDR3 length equals 14 residues. The V end lost 4 bases, the J end lost 4 bases, and 11 bases lay between the germline ends. CDR3 sequence (DNA): TGTGCCAGTAGTAAGAGGGAAGGTAATCAGCCCCAGCATTTT. This sequence encodes CASSKREGNQPQHF.

The J gene is TRBJ2-7, the V gene TRBV30, with D possibly called TRBD1 or TRBD2 (5 bases each). The ends were cut back, 6 bases at V and 7 bases at J, with 19 bases in the middle. CDR3 length: 13 amino acids. Germline V gene sequence: CDR1 GTSNPN, CDR2 SVGIG (reference sequence). CDR3: CACKSGTLGEQYF. The CDR3 DNA reads TGTGCCTGCAAATCCGGGACGCTGGGTGAGCAGTACTTC.